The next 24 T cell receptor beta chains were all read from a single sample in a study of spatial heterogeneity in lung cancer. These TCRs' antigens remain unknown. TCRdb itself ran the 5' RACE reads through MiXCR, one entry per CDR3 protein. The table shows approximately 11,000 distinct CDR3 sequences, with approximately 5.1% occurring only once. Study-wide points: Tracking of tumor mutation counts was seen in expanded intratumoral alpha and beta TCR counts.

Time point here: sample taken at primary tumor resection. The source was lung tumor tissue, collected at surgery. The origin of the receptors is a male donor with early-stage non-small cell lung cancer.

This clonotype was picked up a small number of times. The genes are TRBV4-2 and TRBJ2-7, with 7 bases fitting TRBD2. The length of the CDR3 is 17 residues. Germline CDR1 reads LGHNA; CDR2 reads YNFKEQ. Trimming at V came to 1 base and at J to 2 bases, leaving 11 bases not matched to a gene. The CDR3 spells CASSQAPTRGGTYEQYF. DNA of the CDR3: TGTGCCAGCAGCCAAGCTCCTACTAGGGGAGGGACCTACGAGCAGTACTTC.

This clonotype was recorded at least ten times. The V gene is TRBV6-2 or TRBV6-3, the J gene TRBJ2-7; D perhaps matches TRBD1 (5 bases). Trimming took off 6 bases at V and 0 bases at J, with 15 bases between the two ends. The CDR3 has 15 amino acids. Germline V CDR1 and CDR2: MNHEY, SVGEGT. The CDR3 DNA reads TGTGCCAGCAGGAACCAGGGCCCAAGCTCCTACGAGCAGTACTTC. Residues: CASRNQGPSSYEQYF.

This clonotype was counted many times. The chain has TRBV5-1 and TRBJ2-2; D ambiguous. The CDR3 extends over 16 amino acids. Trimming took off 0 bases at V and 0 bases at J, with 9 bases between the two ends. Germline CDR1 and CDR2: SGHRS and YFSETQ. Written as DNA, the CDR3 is TGCGCCAGCAGCTTGGGTCCAGGAGCGAACACCGGGGAGCTGTTTTTT. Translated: CASSLGPGANTGELFF.

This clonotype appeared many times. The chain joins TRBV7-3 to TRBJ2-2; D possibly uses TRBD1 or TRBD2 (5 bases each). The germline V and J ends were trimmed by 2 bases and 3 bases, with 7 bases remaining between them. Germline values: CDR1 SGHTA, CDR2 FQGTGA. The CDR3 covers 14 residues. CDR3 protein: CASSLQGDTGELFF. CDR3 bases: TGTGCCAGCAGCTTACAGGGAGACACCGGGGAGCTGTTTTTT.

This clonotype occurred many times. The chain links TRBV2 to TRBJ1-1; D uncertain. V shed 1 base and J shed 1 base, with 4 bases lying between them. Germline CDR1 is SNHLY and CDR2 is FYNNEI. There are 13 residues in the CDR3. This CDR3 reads CASSEDPNTEAFF. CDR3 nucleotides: TGTGCCAGCAGTGAAGACCCGAACACTGAAGCTTTCTTT.

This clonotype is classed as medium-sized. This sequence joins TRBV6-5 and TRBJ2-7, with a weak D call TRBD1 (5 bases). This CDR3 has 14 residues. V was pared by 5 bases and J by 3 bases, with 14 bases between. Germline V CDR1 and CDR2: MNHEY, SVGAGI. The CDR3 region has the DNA TGTGCCAGCAGTCAATTCCCGACAGACTACGAGCAGTACTTC. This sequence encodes CASSQFPTDYEQYF.

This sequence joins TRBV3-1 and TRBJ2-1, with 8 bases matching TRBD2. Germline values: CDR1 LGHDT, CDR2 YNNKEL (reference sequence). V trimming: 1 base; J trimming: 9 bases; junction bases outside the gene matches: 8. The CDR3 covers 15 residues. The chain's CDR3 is CASSQGRGAVVEQFF. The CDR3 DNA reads TGTGCCAGCAGCCAAGGGCGGGGGGCTGTTGTTGAGCAGTTCTTC.

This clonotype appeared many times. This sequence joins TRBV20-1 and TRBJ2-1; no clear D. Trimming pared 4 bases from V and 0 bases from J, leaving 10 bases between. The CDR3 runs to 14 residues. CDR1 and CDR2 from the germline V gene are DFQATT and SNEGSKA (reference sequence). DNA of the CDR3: TGCAGTGCTAAAGGCGGAAGCTCCTACAATGAGCAGTTCTTC. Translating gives CSAKGGSSYNEQFF.

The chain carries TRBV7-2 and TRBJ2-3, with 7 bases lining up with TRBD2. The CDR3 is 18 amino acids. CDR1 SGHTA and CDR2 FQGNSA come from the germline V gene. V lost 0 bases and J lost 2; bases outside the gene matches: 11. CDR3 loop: CASSLAFGGWNPTDTQYF. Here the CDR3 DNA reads TGTGCCAGCAGCTTAGCCTTCGGGGGGTGGAATCCCACAGATACGCAGTATTTT.

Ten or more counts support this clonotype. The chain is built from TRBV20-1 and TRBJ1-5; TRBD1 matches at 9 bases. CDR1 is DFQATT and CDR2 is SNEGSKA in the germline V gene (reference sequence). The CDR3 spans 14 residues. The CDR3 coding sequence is TGCACCGGCTGGACAGGGGAAAGCAATCAGCCCCAGCATTTT. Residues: CTGWTGESNQPQHF.

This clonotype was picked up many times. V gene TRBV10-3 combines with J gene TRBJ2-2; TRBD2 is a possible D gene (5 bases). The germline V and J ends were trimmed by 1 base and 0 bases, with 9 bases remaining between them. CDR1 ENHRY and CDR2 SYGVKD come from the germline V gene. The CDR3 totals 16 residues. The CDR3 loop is CAISELWTSNTGELFF. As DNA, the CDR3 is TGTGCCATCAGTGAGTTATGGACTTCGAACACCGGGGAGCTGTTTTTT.

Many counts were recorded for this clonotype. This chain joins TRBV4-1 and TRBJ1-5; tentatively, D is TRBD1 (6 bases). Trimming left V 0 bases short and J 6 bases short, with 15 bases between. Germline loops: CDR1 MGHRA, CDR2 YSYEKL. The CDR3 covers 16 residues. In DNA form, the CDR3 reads TGCGCCAGCAGCCAAGATGGGGGGGGACAAATTCAGCCCCAGCATTTT. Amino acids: CASSQDGGGQIQPQHF.

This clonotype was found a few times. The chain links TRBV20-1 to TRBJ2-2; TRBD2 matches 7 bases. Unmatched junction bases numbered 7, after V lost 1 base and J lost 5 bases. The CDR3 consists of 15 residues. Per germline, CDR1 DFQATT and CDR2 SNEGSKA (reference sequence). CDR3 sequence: CSARVRGRETGELFF. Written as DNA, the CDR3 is TGCAGTGCTAGAGTTCGCGGGAGAGAAACCGGGGAGCTGTTTTTT.

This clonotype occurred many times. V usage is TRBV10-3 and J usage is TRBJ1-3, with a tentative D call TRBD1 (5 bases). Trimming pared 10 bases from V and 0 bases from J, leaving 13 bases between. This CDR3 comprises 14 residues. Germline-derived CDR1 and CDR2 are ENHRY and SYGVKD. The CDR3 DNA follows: TGTGCCACGCGCCGGGACCACTCTGGAAACACCATATATTTT. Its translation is CATRRDHSGNTIYF.

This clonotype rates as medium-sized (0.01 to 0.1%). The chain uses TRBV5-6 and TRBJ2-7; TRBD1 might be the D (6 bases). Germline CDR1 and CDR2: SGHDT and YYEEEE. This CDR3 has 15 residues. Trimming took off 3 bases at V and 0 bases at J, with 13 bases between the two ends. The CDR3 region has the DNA TGTGCCAGCAGCTCGGACAGAAGCTACTCCTACGAGCAGTACTTC. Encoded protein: CASSSDRSYSYEQYF. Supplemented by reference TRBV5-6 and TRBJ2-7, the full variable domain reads DAGVTQSPTHLIKTRGQQVTLRCSPKSGHDTVSWYQQALGQGPQFIFQYYEEEERQRGNFPDRFSGHQFPNYSSELNVNALLLGDSALYLCASSSDRSYSYEQYFGPGTRLTVT.

The CDR3 sequence is CASSYGPWQASSGNTIYF. The DNA of the CDR3 is TGTGCCAGCAGTTACGGTCCCTGGCAGGCTTCCTCTGGAAACACCATATATTTT. The genes are TRBV6-5 and TRBJ1-3; no definite D call. Germline loops: CDR1 MNHEY, CDR2 SVGAGI. V lost 2 bases and J lost 0, with 17 bases in between. The CDR3 has 18 residues.

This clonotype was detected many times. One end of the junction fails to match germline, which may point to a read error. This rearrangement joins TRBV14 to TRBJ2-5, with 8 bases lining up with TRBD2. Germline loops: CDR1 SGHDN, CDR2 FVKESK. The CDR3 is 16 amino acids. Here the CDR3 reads CASSLGGSGAQGTQYF. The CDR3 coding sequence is TGTGCCAGCAGCCTCGGAGGTAGCGGGGCCCAAGGGACCCAGTACTTC.

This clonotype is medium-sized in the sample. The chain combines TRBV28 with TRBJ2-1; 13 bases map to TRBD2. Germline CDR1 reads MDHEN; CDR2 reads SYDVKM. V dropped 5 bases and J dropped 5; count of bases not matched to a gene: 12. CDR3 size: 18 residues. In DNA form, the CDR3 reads TGTGCCAGCAGTCGCGGACTAGCGGGAGAAGGTCCAGACAATGAGCAGTTCTTC. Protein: CASSRGLAGEGPDNEQFF.

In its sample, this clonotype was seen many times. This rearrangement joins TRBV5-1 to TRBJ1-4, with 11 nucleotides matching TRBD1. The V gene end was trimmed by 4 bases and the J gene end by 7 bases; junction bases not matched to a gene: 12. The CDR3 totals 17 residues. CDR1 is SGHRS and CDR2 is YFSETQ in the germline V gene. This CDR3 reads CASSHGQGAEGREKLFF. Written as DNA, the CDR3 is TGCGCCAGCAGCCACGGACAGGGGGCAGAAGGACGTGAAAAACTGTTTTTT.

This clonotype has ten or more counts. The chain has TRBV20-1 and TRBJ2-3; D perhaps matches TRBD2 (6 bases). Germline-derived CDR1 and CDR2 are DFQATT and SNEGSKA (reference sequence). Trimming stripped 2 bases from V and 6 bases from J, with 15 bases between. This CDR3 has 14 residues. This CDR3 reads CSARRSWLADTQYF. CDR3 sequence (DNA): TGCAGTGCTAGACGATCATGGCTAGCGGATACGCAGTATTTT.

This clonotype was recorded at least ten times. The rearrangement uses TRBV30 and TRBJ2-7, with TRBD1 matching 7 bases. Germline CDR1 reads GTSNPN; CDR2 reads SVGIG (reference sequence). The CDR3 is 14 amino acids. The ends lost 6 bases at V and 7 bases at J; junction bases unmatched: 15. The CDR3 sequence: CACLRQGLKGEQYF. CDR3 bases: TGTGCCTGCCTAAGACAGGGTCTCAAGGGGGAGCAGTACTTC. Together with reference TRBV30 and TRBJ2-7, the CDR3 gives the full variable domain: SQTIHQWPATLVQPVGSPLSLECTVEGTSNPNLYWYRQAAGRGLQLLFYSVGIGQISSEVPQNLSASRPQDRQFILSSKKLLLSDSGFYLCACLRQGLKGEQYFGPGTRLTVT.

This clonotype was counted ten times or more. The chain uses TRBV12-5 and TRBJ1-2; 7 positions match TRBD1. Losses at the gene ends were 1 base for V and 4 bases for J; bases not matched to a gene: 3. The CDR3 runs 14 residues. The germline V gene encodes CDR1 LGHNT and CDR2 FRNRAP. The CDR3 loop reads CASGLGQGVYGYTF. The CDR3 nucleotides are TGTGCTAGTGGTTTGGGCCAGGGGGTCTATGGCTACACCTTC.

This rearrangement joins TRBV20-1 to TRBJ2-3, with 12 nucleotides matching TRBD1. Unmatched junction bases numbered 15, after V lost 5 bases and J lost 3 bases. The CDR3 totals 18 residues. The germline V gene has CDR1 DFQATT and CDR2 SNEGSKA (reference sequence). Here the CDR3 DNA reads TGCAGTGCTGCTCCCTCGGGGGGACAGGGGGCTGGAACAGATACGCAGTATTTT. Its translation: CSAAPSGGQGAGTDTQYF.

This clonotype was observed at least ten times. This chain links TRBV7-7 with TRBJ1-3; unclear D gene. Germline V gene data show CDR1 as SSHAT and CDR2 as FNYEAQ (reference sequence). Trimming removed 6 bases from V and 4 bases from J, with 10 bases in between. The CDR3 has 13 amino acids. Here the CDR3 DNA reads TGTGCCAGCAGTGAGGGTTGGGGAAACACCATATATTTT. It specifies CASSEGWGNTIYF.